The present T cell receptor beta chain was sequenced within a study of radiation and T cells in renal cell carcinoma. The study's findings and limits: Top tumor clonotypes rose in blood 2 weeks post-radiation, then contracted.

Treatment specified: 15 Gy SBRT to primary tumor, nephrectomy 4 weeks later. Nephrectomy followed 15 Gy stereotactic body radiation by 4 weeks. Notes on this clone: Antigen specificity is unknown.

After removal of 3 bases from V and 3 bases from J, the junction contained 1 base not matched to a gene. Germline CDR1 and CDR2: SGHAT and FQNNGV. This CDR3 is built from 13 residues. Generated by immunoSEQ multiplex PCR, the TCRdb table keeps only in-frame clones and is missing some. This table holds tens of thousands of clones, around 49% found once. This TCR came from a woman in her forties or fifties with renal cell carcinoma. V is TRBV11-2 and J is TRBJ2-5; TRBD1 aligns across 7 bases. Specimen: tumor tissue, collected from a patient whose treatment included radiotherapy and nephrectomy. Here the CDR3 DNA reads TGTGCCAGCAGCTTCACAGGGGAAGAGACCCAGTACTTC. This translates into CASSFTGEETQYF.